This T cell receptor beta chain was found in a study of T cell responses to AZD1222 COVID-19 vaccine. Study outcomes and limitations: Spike as a whole was targeted by vaccine-associated CD4 TCRs, dominant at 160-218 and 743-854. Among spike-specific TCRs, nearly half reportedly target unmutated variant regions. Sampling captured repertoires only after the peak T cell response.

Germline V gene lookup returns CDR1 LGHNT and CDR2 FRNRAP. The germline V and J ends were trimmed by 5 bases and 4 bases, with 7 bases remaining between them. The CDR3 contains 12 residues. TCRdb keeps only in-frame clones here, not all; method: immunoSEQ multiplex PCR. This repertoire shows around 84,000 clones, approximately 91% found once; its top ten account for under 6.5%. Of note for this clone: Its specificity is not known.

The receptor comes from an adult in good health. The input for sequencing was peripheral blood, taken on day 0 of AZD1222 vaccination. The V gene is TRBV12-5, the J gene TRBJ2-3; D unresolved. CDR3 residues: CASGNRPDTQYF. CDR3 nucleotide sequence: TGTGCTAGTGGTAATAGACCAGATACGCAGTATTTT.